This TCR beta chain was obtained from a study of T cells in localized non-small cell lung cancer. Study-wide results and caveats: Uninvolved adjacent lung had more T cell clonality than any other tissue, topping tumor. Among the top 100 tumor clones, a median about 59 appeared in adjacent lung.

Here immunoSEQ multiplex PCR was the method, and the copy in TCRdb shows in-frame clones only, minus some. The sample yields roughly 26,000 clones, 81% seen once. The germline V gene has CDR1 MDHEN and CDR2 SYDVKM. This CDR3 is 14 amino acids long. Deletions cut 6 bases from V and 6 bases from J, with 15 bases between. Of note for this clone: Its target is unknown.

V and J are TRBV28 and TRBJ2-1; the D gene is possibly TRBD2 (5 bases). This specimen consisted of peripheral blood, obtained before any cancer treatment. This TCR was recovered from a man aged 40 to 75 with stage III squamous cell lung carcinoma. The CDR3 here is CASRFATSFNEQFF. The CDR3 DNA sequence: TGTGCCAGCAGGTTTGCTACTAGTTTCAATGAGCAGTTCTTC.